The present T cell receptor beta chain was sequenced within a study of blood T cell repertoires in COVID-19. Study summary: COVID-19 samples, acute and convalescent, were from the United States, Italy and Spain.

The assay was immunoSEQ multiplex PCR, and TCRdb's table has in-frame clones only and misses some. Of about 47,000 clones in the sample, roughly 87% were seen once. Germline V CDR1 and CDR2: MNHEY, SMNVEV (reference sequence). Losses at the gene ends were 4 bases for V and 7 bases for J; bases not matched to a gene: 6. The CDR3 runs to 14 residues. The genes are TRBV27 and TRBJ2-2, with TRBD1 matching 7 bases. Sequencing input: peripheral blood. This sequence originates from a woman between 55 and 75 years old with acute or convalescent COVID-19. In DNA, the CDR3 is TGTGCCAGCAGTTCGGGACAGAGCGACGGGGAGCTGTTTTTT. It translates to CASSSGQSDGELFF.